This TCR beta chain was sequenced during a study of synovial regulatory T cells in juvenile arthritis. Considering frequency, this clone is medium-sized. Matched peripheral blood accompanied the synovial fluid taken from each patient with active arthritis. Germline values: CDR1 MNHEY, CDR2 SVGAGI. The CDR3 spans 15 residues. The record lacks a DNA sequence. The method was immunoSEQ multiplex PCR; TCRdb's version includes in-frame clones alone and lacks a portion of them. Listed are around 1,500 clones; around a tenth falls within the top ten. The receptor was derived from a donor aged 2 to 35 with juvenile idiopathic arthritis. What was sequenced was Treg cells from the synovium. The rearrangement links TRBV6-5 to TRBJ2-7. The CDR3 loop reads CASSPKGLSSYEQYF.